A selection of T cell receptor beta chains follows, all from one sample in a study of blood T cell repertoires in COVID-19. Measured with immunoSEQ multiplex PCR; TCRdb has only the in-frame clones, and not every one. In the table there are approximately 300,000 clones, around 90% of which are singletons. Sample: peripheral blood. All receptors come from a man aged 18 to 30 who had recovered from COVID-19. CDR3s include the opening cysteine and the closing phenylalanine or tryptophan. The D gene is left open where the match is weak. Size is omitted from some rows. Given values are once, few, many or a class for expanded clones.

abundance: .
len: 14
j_gene: TRBJ1-1
d_gene: TRBD1
v_gene: TRBV4-3
CDR3aa: CASSQEGRGTEAFF
CDR3nt: TGCGCCAGCAGCCAAGAGGGCAGGGGGACTGAAGCTTTCTTT

abundance: .
len: 19
j_gene: TRBJ1-2
d_gene: TRBD1
v_gene: TRBV7-9
CDR3aa: CASSLGSAGTARSRYGYTF
CDR3nt: TGTGCCAGCAGCTTAGGTTCAGCCGGGACAGCACGAAGCCGCTATGGCTACACCTTC

abundance: .
len: 15
j_gene: TRBJ2-7
d_gene: .
v_gene: TRBV18
CDR3aa: CASSPGGSGRREQYF
CDR3nt: TGTGCCAGCTCACCTGGTGGGTCAGGGAGGCGCGAGCAGTACTTC

abundance: .
len: 21
j_gene: TRBJ2-1
d_gene: TRBD2
v_gene: TRBV4-1
CDR3aa: CASSQDLYGTSGDSSYNEQFF
CDR3nt: TGCGCCAGCAGCCAAGATCTTTACGGGACTAGCGGGGACAGCTCCTACAATGAGCAGTTCTTC

abundance: .
len: 16
j_gene: TRBJ2-2
d_gene: .
v_gene: TRBV3-1/TRBV3-2
CDR3aa: CASSQADRDYTGELFF
CDR3nt: TGTGCCAGCAGCCAGGCAGACAGGGACTACACCGGGGAGCTGTTTTTT

abundance: .
len: 15
j_gene: TRBJ1-1
d_gene: .
v_gene: TRBV7-2
CDR3aa: CASSLGLGHNTEAFF
CDR3nt: TGTGCCAGCAGCTTAGGGCTGGGGCATAACACTGAAGCTTTCTTT

abundance: .
len: 15
j_gene: TRBJ1-5
d_gene: .
v_gene: TRBV15
CDR3aa: CATSRPHASNQPQHF
CDR3nt: TGTGCCACCAGCAGACCACACGCTAGCAATCAGCCCCAGCATTTT

abundance: .
len: 15
j_gene: TRBJ2-1
d_gene: TRBD2
v_gene: TRBV7-3
CDR3aa: CASSLGDSGGNEQFF
CDR3nt: TGTGCCAGCAGCTTAGGAGATAGCGGGGGCAATGAGCAGTTCTTC

abundance: .
len: 13
j_gene: TRBJ2-7
d_gene: .
v_gene: TRBV7-9
CDR3aa: CASSADRDYEQYF
CDR3nt: TGTGCCAGCAGCGCGGACAGAGACTACGAGCAGTACTTC

abundance: once
len: 16
j_gene: TRBJ2-1
d_gene: .
v_gene: TRBV27
CDR3aa: CASSLSLLASYNEQFF
CDR3nt: TGTGCCAGCAGTTTATCTCTCCTAGCGTCCTACAATGAGCAGTTCTTC

abundance: .
len: 15
j_gene: TRBJ1-1
d_gene: TRBD1
v_gene: TRBV18
CDR3aa: CASSPRTGHEPEAFF
CDR3nt: TGTGCCAGCTCACCGAGGACAGGGCACGAACCTGAAGCTTTCTTT

abundance: .
len: 13
j_gene: TRBJ2-1
d_gene: .
v_gene: TRBV7-2
CDR3aa: CASSLYGVNEQFF
CDR3nt: TGTGCCAGCAGCCTCTACGGGGTAAATGAGCAGTTCTTC

abundance: .
len: 15
j_gene: TRBJ2-1
d_gene: .
v_gene: TRBV7-3
CDR3aa: CASSFSEGTYNEQFF
CDR3nt: TGTGCCAGCAGCTTCAGTGAAGGGACTTACAATGAGCAGTTCTTC

abundance: few
len: 16
j_gene: TRBJ1-6
d_gene: TRBD1
v_gene: TRBV7-8
CDR3aa: CASSSTGTANNSPLHF
CDR3nt: TGTGCCAGCAGCTCGACCGGGACAGCGAATAATTCACCCCTCCACTTT

abundance: .
len: 16
j_gene: TRBJ2-7
d_gene: TRBD1
v_gene: TRBV9
CDR3aa: CASSPSGQTASYEQYF
CDR3nt: TGTGCCAGCAGCCCCTCGGGACAGACCGCCTCCTACGAGCAGTACTTC

abundance: .
len: 17
j_gene: TRBJ2-7
d_gene: .
v_gene: TRBV4-1
CDR3aa: CASSQLLARGIAYEQYF
CDR3nt: TGCGCCAGCAGCCAACTACTCGCCAGGGGTATCGCCTACGAGCAGTACTTC

abundance: .
len: 15
j_gene: TRBJ1-3
d_gene: TRBD1
v_gene: TRBV6-2/TRBV6-3
CDR3aa: CASSYLDRDGNTIYF
CDR3nt: TGTGCCAGCAGTTATCTCGACAGGGACGGAAACACCATATATTTT

abundance: .
len: 15
j_gene: TRBJ1-4
d_gene: .
v_gene: TRBV5-1
CDR3aa: CASSLEPSTNEKLFF
CDR3nt: TGCGCCAGCAGCTTGGAGCCTTCAACTAATGAAAAACTGTTTTTT

abundance: .
len: 14
j_gene: TRBJ1-1
d_gene: .
v_gene: TRBV2
CDR3aa: CASRATVLNTEAFF
CDR3nt: TGTGCCAGCAGAGCGACAGTCCTGAACACTGAAGCTTTCTTT

abundance: .
len: 16
j_gene: TRBJ1-1
d_gene: TRBD1
v_gene: TRBV18
CDR3aa: CASSPGQGAISTEAFF
CDR3nt: TGTGCCAGCTCACCCGGACAGGGGGCCATTTCGACTGAAGCTTTCTTT

abundance: .
len: 16
j_gene: TRBJ1-4
d_gene: .
v_gene: TRBV10-3
CDR3aa: CAISESGGHSNEKLFF
CDR3nt: TGTGCCATCAGTGAGTCGGGGGGGCATTCTAATGAAAAACTGTTTTTT

abundance: once
len: 17
j_gene: TRBJ2-3
d_gene: .
v_gene: TRBV7-2
CDR3aa: CASSLRSGRGYTDTQYF
CDR3nt: TGTGCCAGCAGCTTACGGTCAGGGCGGGGATACACAGATACGCAGTATTTT

abundance: .
len: 13
j_gene: TRBJ1-6
d_gene: TRBD1
v_gene: TRBV23-1
CDR3aa: CANPGQGNSPLHF
CDR3nt: TGCGCCAACCCGGGACAGGGTAATTCACCCCTCCACTTT

abundance: .
len: 13
j_gene: TRBJ1-1
d_gene: TRBD1
v_gene: TRBV10-3
CDR3aa: CAIRGTGGTEAFF
CDR3nt: TGTGCCATCAGAGGGACAGGGGGCACTGAAGCTTTCTTT

abundance: once
len: 13
j_gene: TRBJ1-1
d_gene: .
v_gene: TRBV6-4
CDR3aa: CASSEQQNTEAFF
CDR3nt: TGTGCCAGCAGTGAACAGCAGAACACTGAAGCTTTCTTT

abundance: .
len: 15
j_gene: TRBJ1-4
d_gene: .
v_gene: TRBV4-3
CDR3aa: CASSHDLGSGEKLFF
CDR3nt: TGCGCCAGCAGCCATGACCTCGGGAGTGGTGAAAAACTGTTTTTT

abundance: .
len: 13
j_gene: TRBJ2-7
d_gene: .
v_gene: TRBV19
CDR3aa: CASSITVSYEQYF
CDR3nt: TGTGCCAGTAGTATAACAGTCTCCTACGAGCAGTACTTC

abundance: .
len: 17
j_gene: TRBJ2-2
d_gene: .
v_gene: TRBV3-1/TRBV3-2
CDR3aa: CASSHLGTGANTGELFF
CDR3nt: TGTGCCAGCAGTCATCTCGGGACGGGGGCGAACACCGGGGAGCTGTTTTTT

abundance: .
len: 15
j_gene: TRBJ2-2
d_gene: TRBD1
v_gene: TRBV18
CDR3aa: CASSSGTGITGELFF
CDR3nt: TGTGCCAGCTCATCCGGGACAGGGATCACCGGGGAGCTGTTTTTT

abundance: .
len: 17
j_gene: TRBJ2-3
d_gene: TRBD2
v_gene: TRBV29-1
CDR3aa: CSAKGQAGPGGTDTQYF
CDR3nt: TGCAGCGCGAAGGGGCAAGCGGGACCGGGAGGCACAGATACGCAGTATTTT

abundance: .
len: 14
j_gene: TRBJ1-2
d_gene: TRBD1
v_gene: TRBV7-2
CDR3aa: CASSLTGGAGGYTF
CDR3nt: TGTGCCAGCAGCTTGACAGGGGGCGCGGGTGGCTACACCTTC

abundance: .
len: 15
j_gene: TRBJ2-7
d_gene: .
v_gene: TRBV7-9
CDR3aa: CASSSDPQVRYEQYF
CDR3nt: TGTGCCAGCAGCTCCGACCCACAGGTGCGCTACGAGCAGTACTTC

abundance: .
len: 15
j_gene: TRBJ2-1
d_gene: TRBD2
v_gene: TRBV6-2/TRBV6-3
CDR3aa: CASSQALAGYNEQFF
CDR3nt: TGTGCCAGCAGTCAAGCACTAGCGGGATATAATGAGCAGTTCTTC

abundance: .
len: 14
j_gene: TRBJ1-1
d_gene: .
v_gene: TRBV6-5
CDR3aa: CASSYWGDGTEAFF
CDR3nt: TGTGCCAGCAGTTACTGGGGGGACGGTACTGAAGCTTTCTTT

abundance: .
len: 14
j_gene: TRBJ1-2
d_gene: .
v_gene: TRBV28
CDR3aa: CASSLSWAGYGYTF
CDR3nt: TGTGCCAGCTCGTTATCGTGGGCAGGCTATGGCTACACCTTC

abundance: .
len: 14
j_gene: TRBJ1-1
d_gene: .
v_gene: TRBV6-2/TRBV6-3
CDR3aa: CASSSRPREAEAFF
CDR3nt: TGTGCCAGCAGTTCCCGACCCAGGGAGGCTGAAGCTTTCTTT

abundance: .
len: 17
j_gene: TRBJ2-1
d_gene: TRBD2
v_gene: TRBV10-3
CDR3aa: CAISDPIGAGGDNEQFF
CDR3nt: TGTGCCATCAGTGACCCCATTGGGGCGGGAGGTGACAATGAGCAGTTCTTC

abundance: .
len: 16
j_gene: TRBJ2-1
d_gene: TRBD2
v_gene: TRBV10-3
CDR3aa: CAISLGWGGEYNEQFF
CDR3nt: TGTGCCATCAGTCTGGGATGGGGGGGGGAATACAATGAGCAGTTCTTC

abundance: few
len: 13
j_gene: TRBJ2-3
d_gene: .
v_gene: TRBV18
CDR3aa: CASSLSQQDTQYF
CDR3nt: TGTGCCAGCTCACTCAGTCAACAGGATACGCAGTATTTT

abundance: .
len: 16
j_gene: TRBJ2-1
d_gene: TRBD2
v_gene: TRBV4-2
CDR3aa: CASSQGSGGGIREQFF
CDR3nt: TGTGCCAGCAGCCAAGGTAGCGGGGGGGGTATAAGGGAGCAGTTCTTC

abundance: once
len: 16
j_gene: TRBJ2-7
d_gene: TRBD2
v_gene: TRBV3-1/TRBV3-2
CDR3aa: CASSQERGGRGNEQYF
CDR3nt: TGTGCCAGCAGCCAAGAGAGGGGCGGGAGAGGTAACGAGCAGTACTTC

abundance: .
len: 14
j_gene: TRBJ1-2
d_gene: .
v_gene: TRBV18
CDR3aa: CASSSARENYGYTF
CDR3nt: TGTGCCAGCTCATCAGCCAGGGAAAACTATGGCTACACCTTC

abundance: .
len: 13
j_gene: TRBJ1-1
d_gene: TRBD1
v_gene: TRBV18
CDR3aa: CASGQGRNTEAFF
CDR3nt: TGTGCCAGCGGACAGGGCCGAAACACTGAAGCTTTCTTT

abundance: .
len: 13
j_gene: TRBJ1-1
d_gene: TRBD1
v_gene: TRBV19
CDR3aa: CASSSTGATEAFF
CDR3nt: TGTGCCAGTAGTAGTACAGGGGCCACTGAAGCTTTCTTT

abundance: .
len: 15
j_gene: TRBJ1-5
d_gene: TRBD1
v_gene: TRBV4-3
CDR3aa: CASRWTGMSNQPQHF
CDR3nt: TGCGCCAGCAGGTGGACAGGGATGAGCAATCAGCCCCAGCATTTT

abundance: .
len: 14
j_gene: TRBJ1-2
d_gene: .
v_gene: TRBV6-2/TRBV6-3
CDR3aa: CASSSRTVDYGYTF
CDR3nt: TGTGCCAGCAGCTCACGGACAGTAGACTATGGCTACACCTTC

abundance: .
len: 15
j_gene: TRBJ2-1
d_gene: .
v_gene: TRBV6-5
CDR3aa: CASSSTLEEGYEQFF
CDR3nt: TGTGCCAGCAGTTCGACACTAGAAGAGGGCTATGAGCAGTTCTTC

abundance: .
len: 15
j_gene: TRBJ2-7
d_gene: TRBD1
v_gene: TRBV19
CDR3aa: CASSVPRTGGYEQYF
CDR3nt: TGTGCCAGTAGTGTCCCCCGGACAGGGGGCTACGAGCAGTACTTC

abundance: .
len: 15
j_gene: TRBJ2-7
d_gene: TRBD1
v_gene: TRBV7-9
CDR3aa: CASSLEGTAYYEQYF
CDR3nt: TGTGCCAGCAGCTTAGAGGGGACAGCATACTACGAGCAGTACTTC

abundance: .
len: 14
j_gene: TRBJ1-1
d_gene: .
v_gene: TRBV10-3
CDR3aa: CAITQGLGGTEAFF
CDR3nt: TGTGCCATCACCCAGGGGCTAGGGGGAACTGAAGCTTTCTTT

abundance: once
len: 16
j_gene: TRBJ2-7
d_gene: TRBD1
v_gene: TRBV30
CDR3aa: CAWEPMDRGPSYEQYF
CDR3nt: TGTGCCTGGGAGCCGATGGACAGGGGGCCGTCCTACGAGCAGTACTTC

abundance: .
len: 16
j_gene: TRBJ2-7
d_gene: TRBD1
v_gene: TRBV11-2
CDR3aa: CASSLRGWQGDYEQYF
CDR3nt: TGTGCCAGCAGCTTAAGGGGGTGGCAGGGGGATTACGAGCAGTACTTC

abundance: once
len: 14
j_gene: TRBJ2-1
d_gene: TRBD2
v_gene: TRBV4-1
CDR3aa: CASSHSGRGNEQFF
CDR3nt: TGCGCCAGCAGCCATAGCGGGAGAGGGAATGAGCAGTTCTTC

abundance: once
len: 15
j_gene: TRBJ2-3
d_gene: TRBD1
v_gene: TRBV7-3
CDR3aa: CASSLTRGLADTQYF
CDR3nt: TGTGCCAGCAGCTTAACGAGGGGGCTGGCAGATACGCAGTATTTT

abundance: .
len: 15
j_gene: TRBJ1-5
d_gene: TRBD1
v_gene: TRBV19
CDR3aa: CASSKGQGGDQPQHF
CDR3nt: TGTGCCAGTAGTAAAGGACAGGGGGGAGATCAGCCCCAGCATTTT